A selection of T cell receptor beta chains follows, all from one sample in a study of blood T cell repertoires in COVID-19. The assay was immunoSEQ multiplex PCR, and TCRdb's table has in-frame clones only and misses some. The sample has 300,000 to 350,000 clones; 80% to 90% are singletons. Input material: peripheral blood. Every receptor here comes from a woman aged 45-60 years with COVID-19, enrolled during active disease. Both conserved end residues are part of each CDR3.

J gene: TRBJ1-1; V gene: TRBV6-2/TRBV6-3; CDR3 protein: CASSYDRVTEAFF
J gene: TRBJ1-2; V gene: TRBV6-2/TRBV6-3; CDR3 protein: CASSRDMVYGYTF
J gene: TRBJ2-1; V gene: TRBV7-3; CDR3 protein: CASSLGQHPSNEQFF
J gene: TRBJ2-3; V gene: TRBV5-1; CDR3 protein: CASSPIPGRGDTQYF
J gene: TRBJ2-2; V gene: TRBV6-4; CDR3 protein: CASSDSRAGTGELFF
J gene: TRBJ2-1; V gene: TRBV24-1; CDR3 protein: CATRVDRGADYNEQFF
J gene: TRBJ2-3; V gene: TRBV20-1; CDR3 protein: CSASRGSRELSTDTQYF
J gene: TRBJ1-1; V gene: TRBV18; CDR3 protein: CASSPSPSPAFF
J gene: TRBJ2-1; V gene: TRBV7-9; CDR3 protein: CASSYGQYNEQFF
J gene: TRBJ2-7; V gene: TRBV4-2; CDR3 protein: CASSLLPLLAGDSYEQYF
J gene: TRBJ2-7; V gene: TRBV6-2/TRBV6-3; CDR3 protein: CASSGTGRIEQYF
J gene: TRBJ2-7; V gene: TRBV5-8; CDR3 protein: CASSLARSILYEQYF
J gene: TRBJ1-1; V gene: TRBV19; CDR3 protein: CASSETGFINTEAFF
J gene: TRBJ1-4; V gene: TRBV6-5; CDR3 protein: CASSLTGGGEKLFF
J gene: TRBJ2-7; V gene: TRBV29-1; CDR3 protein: CSVEGGQGAHEQYF
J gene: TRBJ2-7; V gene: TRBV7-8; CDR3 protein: CASSLRSGSAYEQYF
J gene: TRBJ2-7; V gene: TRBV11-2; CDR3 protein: CASSIQGGGDSYEQYF
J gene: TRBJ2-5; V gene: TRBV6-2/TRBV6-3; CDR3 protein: CASSYSSGLQETQYF
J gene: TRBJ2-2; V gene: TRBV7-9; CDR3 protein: CASSQGTGSTGELFF
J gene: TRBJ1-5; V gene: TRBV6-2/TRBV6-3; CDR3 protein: CASSYQDGSNQPQHF
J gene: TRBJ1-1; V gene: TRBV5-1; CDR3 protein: CASSLVDSLQNEAFF
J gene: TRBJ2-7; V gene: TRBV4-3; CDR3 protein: CASSQGQGAYEQYF
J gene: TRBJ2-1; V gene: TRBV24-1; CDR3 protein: CATSDFGDYPNNEQFF
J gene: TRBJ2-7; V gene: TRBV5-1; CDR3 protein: CASSSAGTSMSNEQYF
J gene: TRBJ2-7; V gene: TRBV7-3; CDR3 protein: CASSLLARVDVQYF
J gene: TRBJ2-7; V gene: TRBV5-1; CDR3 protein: CASSLDGTGGYEQYF
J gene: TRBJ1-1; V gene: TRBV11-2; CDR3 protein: CASSSRGRQGIMNTEAFF
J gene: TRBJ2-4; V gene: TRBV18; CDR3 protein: CASSPGDRRVLAKNIQYF
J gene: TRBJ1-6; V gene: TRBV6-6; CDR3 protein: CASSRVAGQDNSPLHF
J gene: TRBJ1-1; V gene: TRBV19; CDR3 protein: CASSIGSGGTEAFF
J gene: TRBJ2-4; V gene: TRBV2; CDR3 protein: CASKMTGLAKNIQYF
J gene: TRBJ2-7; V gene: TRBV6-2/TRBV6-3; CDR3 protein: CASSRPGLVLDSYEQYF
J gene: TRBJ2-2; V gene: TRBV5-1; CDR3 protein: CASSLGTRSGELFF
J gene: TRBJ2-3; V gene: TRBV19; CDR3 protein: CASSSETSVYTDTQYF
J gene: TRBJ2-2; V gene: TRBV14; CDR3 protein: CASSQESQGLPNTGELFF
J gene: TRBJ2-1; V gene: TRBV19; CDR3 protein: CASRPGGGPSNEQFF
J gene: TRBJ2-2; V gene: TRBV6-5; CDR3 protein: CASTRPVTYTGELFF
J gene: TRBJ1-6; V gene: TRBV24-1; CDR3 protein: CATSDGQGASPLHF
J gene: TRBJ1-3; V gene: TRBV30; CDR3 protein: CAWSVDGGSPIYF
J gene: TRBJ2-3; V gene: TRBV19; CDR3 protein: CASSFFAGEGADTQYF
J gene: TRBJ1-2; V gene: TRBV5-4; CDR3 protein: CASSLGGIYGYTF